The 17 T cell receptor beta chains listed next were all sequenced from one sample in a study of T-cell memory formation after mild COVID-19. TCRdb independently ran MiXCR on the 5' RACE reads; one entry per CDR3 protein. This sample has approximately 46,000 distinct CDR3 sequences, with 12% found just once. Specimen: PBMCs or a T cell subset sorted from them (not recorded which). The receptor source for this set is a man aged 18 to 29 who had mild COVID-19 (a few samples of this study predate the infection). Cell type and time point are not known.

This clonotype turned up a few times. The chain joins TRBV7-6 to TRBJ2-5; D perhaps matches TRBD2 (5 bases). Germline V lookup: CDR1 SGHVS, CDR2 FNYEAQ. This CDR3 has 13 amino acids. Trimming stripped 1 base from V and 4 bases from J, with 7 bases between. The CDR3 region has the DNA TGTGCCAGCAGCTTAGTTGGGAGAGAGACCCAGTACTTC. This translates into CASSLVGRETQYF.

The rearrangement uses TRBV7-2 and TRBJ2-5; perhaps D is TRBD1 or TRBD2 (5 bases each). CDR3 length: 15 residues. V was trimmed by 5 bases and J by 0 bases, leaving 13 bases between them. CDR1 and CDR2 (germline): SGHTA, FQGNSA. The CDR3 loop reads CASSIRGLHQETQYF. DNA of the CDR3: TGTGCCAGCAGCATACGGGGCCTTCACCAAGAGACCCAGTACTTC.

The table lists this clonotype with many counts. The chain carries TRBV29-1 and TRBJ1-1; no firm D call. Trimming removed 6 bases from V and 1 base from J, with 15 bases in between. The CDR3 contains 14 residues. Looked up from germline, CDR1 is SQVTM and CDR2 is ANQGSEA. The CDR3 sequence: CSVAPGFGNTEAFF. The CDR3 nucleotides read TGCAGCGTCGCGCCCGGTTTTGGGAACACTGAAGCTTTCTTT.

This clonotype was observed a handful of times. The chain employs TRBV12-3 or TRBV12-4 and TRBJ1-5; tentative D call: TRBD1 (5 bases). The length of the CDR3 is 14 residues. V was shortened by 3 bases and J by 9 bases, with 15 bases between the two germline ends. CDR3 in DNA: TGTGCCAGCAGTTTGGGGGTAGAGTTTTGGCCCCAGCATTTT. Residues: CASSLGVEFWPQHF.

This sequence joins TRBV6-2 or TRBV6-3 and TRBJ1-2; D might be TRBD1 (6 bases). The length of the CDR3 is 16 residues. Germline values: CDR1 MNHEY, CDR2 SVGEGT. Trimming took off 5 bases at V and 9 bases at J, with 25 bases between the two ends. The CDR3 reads CASSGRIAQGGFCYTF. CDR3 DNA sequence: TGTGCCAGCAGTGGGAGGATCGCACAGGGCGGTTTTTGCTACACCTTC.

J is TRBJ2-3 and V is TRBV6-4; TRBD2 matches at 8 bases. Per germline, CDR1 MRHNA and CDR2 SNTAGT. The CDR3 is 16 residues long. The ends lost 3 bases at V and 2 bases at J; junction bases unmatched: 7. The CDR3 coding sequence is TGTGCCAGCAGTGAGGCGGGGGGAAAACACACAGATACGCAGTATTTT. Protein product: CASSEAGGKHTDTQYF.

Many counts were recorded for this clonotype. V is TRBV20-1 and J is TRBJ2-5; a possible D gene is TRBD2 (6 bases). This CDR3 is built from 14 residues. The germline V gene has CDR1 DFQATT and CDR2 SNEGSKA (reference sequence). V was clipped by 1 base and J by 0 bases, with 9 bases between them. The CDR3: CSARGGLDQETQYF. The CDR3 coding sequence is TGCAGTGCTAGAGGGGGACTCGACCAAGAGACCCAGTACTTC.

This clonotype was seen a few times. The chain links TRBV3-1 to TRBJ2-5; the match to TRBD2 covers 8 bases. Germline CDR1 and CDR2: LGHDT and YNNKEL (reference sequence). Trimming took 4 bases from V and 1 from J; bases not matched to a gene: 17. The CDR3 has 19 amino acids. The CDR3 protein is CASSPKIQGSGGFQETQYF. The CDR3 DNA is TGTGCCAGCAGCCCGAAGATCCAGGGCAGCGGGGGTTTCCAAGAGACCCAGTACTTC.

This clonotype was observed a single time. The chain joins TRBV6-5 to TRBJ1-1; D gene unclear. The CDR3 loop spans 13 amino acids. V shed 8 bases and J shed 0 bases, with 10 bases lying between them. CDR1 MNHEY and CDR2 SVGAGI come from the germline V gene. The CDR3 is CASPGILNTEAFF. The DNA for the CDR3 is TGTGCCAGCCCCGGAATCCTGAACACTGAAGCTTTCTTT.

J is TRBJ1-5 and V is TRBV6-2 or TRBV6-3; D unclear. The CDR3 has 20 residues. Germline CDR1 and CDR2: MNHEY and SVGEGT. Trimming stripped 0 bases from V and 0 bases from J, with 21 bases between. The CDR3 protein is CASSYSYRSGGSYSNQPQHF. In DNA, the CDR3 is TGTGCCAGCAGTTACTCTTATCGGTCGGGCGGAAGTTATAGCAATCAGCCCCAGCATTTT.

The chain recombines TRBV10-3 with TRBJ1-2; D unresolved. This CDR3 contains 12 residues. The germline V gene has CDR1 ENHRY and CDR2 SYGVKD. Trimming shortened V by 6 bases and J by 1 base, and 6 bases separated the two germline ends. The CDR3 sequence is CAIRRHNYGYTF. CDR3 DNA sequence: TGTGCCATCAGAAGACATAACTATGGCTACACCTTC.

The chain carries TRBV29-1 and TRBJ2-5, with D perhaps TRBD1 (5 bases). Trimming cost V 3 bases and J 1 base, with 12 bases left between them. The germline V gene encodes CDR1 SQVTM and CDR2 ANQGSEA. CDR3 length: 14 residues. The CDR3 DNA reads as TGCAGCGTTGAGCCTTTAGACAGCCAAGAGACCCAGTACTTC. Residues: CSVEPLDSQETQYF.

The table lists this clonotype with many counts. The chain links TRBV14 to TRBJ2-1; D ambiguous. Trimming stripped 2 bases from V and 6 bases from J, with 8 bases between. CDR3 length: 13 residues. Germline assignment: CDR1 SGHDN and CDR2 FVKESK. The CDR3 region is CASSQSGPNEQFF. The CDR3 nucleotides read TGTGCCAGCAGCCAAAGTGGACCCAATGAGCAGTTCTTC. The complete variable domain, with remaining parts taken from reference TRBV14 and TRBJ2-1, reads EAGVTQFPSHSVIEKGQTVTLRCDPISGHDNLYWYRRVMGKEIKFLLHFVKESKQDESGMPNNRFLAERTGGTYSTLKVQPAELEDSGVYFCASSQSGPNEQFFGPGTRLTVL.

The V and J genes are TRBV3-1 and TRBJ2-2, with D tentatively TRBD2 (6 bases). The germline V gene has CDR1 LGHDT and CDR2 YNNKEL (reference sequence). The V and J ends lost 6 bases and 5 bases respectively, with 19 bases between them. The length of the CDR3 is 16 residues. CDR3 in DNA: TGTGCCAGCAGACATTCGGCCGGGGGATGGACCGGGGAGCTGTTTTTT. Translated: CASRHSAGGWTGELFF.

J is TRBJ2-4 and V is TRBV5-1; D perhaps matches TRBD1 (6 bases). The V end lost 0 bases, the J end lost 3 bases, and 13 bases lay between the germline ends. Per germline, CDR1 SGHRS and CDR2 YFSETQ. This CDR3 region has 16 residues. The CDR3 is CASSLDGFRGKNIQYF. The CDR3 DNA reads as TGCGCCAGCAGCTTGGATGGTTTCAGGGGCAAAAACATTCAGTACTTC.

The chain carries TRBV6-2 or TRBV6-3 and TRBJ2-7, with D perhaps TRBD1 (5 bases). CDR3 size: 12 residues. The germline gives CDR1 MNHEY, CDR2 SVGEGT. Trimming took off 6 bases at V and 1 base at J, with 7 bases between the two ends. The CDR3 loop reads CASRDTSYEQYV. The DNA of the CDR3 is TGTGCCAGCAGGGACACATCCTACGAGCAGTACGTC.

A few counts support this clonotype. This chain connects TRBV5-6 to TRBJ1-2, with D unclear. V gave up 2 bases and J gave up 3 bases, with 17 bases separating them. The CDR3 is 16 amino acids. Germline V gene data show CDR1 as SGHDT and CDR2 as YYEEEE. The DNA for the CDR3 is TGTGCCAGCAGCTTACCCCCCCAGGCCACTTACTATGGCTACACCTTC. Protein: CASSLPPQATYYGYTF.